A single sample gave rise to the 21 T cell receptor beta chains below, sequenced in a study of Tregs in tolerant kidney transplant recipients. The table came from immunoSEQ multiplex PCR; TCRdb's copy has only in-frame clones and leaves some out. Across thousands of clones, the top ten clones capture 6.1% of the sample. Mixed chimerism was transient after nonmyeloablative marrow transplants from related graft donors. The sequences come from CD4+ T cells from blood (PBMCs), collected 6 months after the transplant. The source is a human patient who received a combined kidney and bone marrow transplant. Some T cells may have come from the graft donor.

This clone ranks as medium-sized in terms of frequency. The read halts 3 residues ahead of the CDR3 end, with the missing end drawn from the germline J gene. The V and J genes are TRBV6-2 or TRBV6-3 and TRBJ2-1, with TRBD2 identical over 13 bases. The V gene end was trimmed by 5 bases and the J gene end by 1 base; junction bases not matched to a gene: 5. CDR3 size: 17 residues. From germline, CDR1 is MNHEY and CDR2 SVGEGT. The CDR3 protein is CASSPRTSGSSYNEQFF. CDR3 bases read: TGTGCCAGCAGTCCCCGGACTAGCGGGAGTTCCTACAATGAG.

With regard to this clone: The read terminates 3 residues ahead of where the CDR3 ends, so the germline J gene completes it. The chain carries TRBV10-3 and TRBJ1-2, with 7 bases fitting TRBD1. The V and J ends lost 4 bases and 6 bases, in that order; junction bases with no gene match: 8. This CDR3 has 14 amino acids. CDR1 and CDR2 (germline): ENHRY, SYGVKD. The CDR3 sequence: CAISARDSEDGYTF. Partial CDR3 DNA: TGTGCCATCAGTGCCCGGGACAGTGAGGATGGC.

As for this clone: Coverage ceases 3 residues before the CDR3 finishes, and the germline J gene fills in the end. The rearrangement uses TRBV5-5 and TRBJ2-1, with 8 bases aligning to TRBD2. The V gene end was trimmed by 2 bases and the J gene end by 3 bases; junction bases not matched to a gene: 4. Germline values: CDR1 SGHKS, CDR2 YYEKEE (reference sequence). The CDR3 runs 15 residues. The CDR3 here is CASSLGTSGYNEQFF. The sequenced part of the CDR3 DNA is TGTGCCAGCAGCTTAGGTACTAGCGGCTACAATGAG.

This clone shows up as medium-sized by frequency. The read stops 3 residues short of the end of the CDR3; the missing end is completed from the germline J gene. This chain connects TRBV7-3 to TRBJ2-1; TRBD1 aligns across 8 bases. J gave up 2 bases and V 5 bases, and 5 bases lay outside the gene matches. The CDR3 extends over 15 amino acids. The V gene's germline CDR1 is SGHTA and CDR2 FQGTGA. CDR3 DNA (partial): TGTGCCAGCAGCATGGACAGGGCAGCCTACAATGAG. Amino acid sequence: CASSMDRAAYNE. The whole CDR3 protein reads CASSMDRAAYNEQFF.

Turning to this clone: The CDR3 is cut off 3 residues early in the read; its end comes from the germline J gene. V usage is TRBV20-1 and J usage is TRBJ1-5; TRBD1 agrees at 7 bases. The CDR3 contains 13 residues. V lost 3 bases, J lost 8 bases, and 7 bases stayed unmatched. From germline, CDR1 is DFQATT and CDR2 SNEGSKA (reference sequence). The covered CDR3 bases are TGCAGTGCTAGCACAGGGGAGGTTGAGCCC. Amino acid sequence: CSASTGEVEP. Given in full, the CDR3 is CSASTGEVEPQHF.

To note about this clone: The read falls 3 residues short of the CDR3 end, and the missing part is taken from the germline J gene. The V call is TRBV20-1, the J call TRBJ2-1, with D maybe TRBD2 (6 bases). Trimming left V 3 bases short and J 4 bases short, with 13 bases between. CDR3 length: 14 amino acids. Per the germline V gene, CDR1 is DFQATT and CDR2 is SNEGSKA (reference sequence). The CDR3 protein is CSASYGTYYNEQFF. CDR3 DNA (partial): TGCAGTGCTAGTTACGGGACTTATTACAATGAG.

As regards this clone: The CDR3 end is not reached by the read, which stops 3 residues before it; the germline J gene fills it in. The chain joins TRBV5-1 to TRBJ2-2; 7 nucleotides match TRBD1. The trim removed 3 bases at V and 6 bases at J, leaving 2 bases unmatched. The CDR3 contains 13 residues. Germline V gene lookup returns CDR1 SGHRS and CDR2 YFSETQ. The CDR3 is CASSYGQAGELFF. CDR3 DNA, as far as it was read: TGCGCCAGCAGCTACGGACAGGCCGGGGAG. Complete variable domain (other parts from reference TRBV5-1 and TRBJ2-2): KAGVTQTPRYLIKTRGQQVTLSCSPISGHRSVSWYQQTPGQGLQFLFEYFSETQRNKGNFPGRFSGRQFSNSRSEMNVSTLELGDSALYLCASSYGQAGELFFGEGSRLTVL.

Turning to this clone: The missing CDR3 end, 3 residues past where the read stops, is filled in from the germline J gene. This chain joins TRBV25-1 and TRBJ1-2; D is uncertain. Trimming removed 3 bases from V and 4 bases from J, with 6 bases in between. Germline loops: CDR1 MGHDK, CDR2 SYGVNS. This CDR3 has 12 residues. CDR3 DNA (partial): TGTGCCAGCAGTGAGACGGGCTATGGC. This codes for CASSETGYG. The whole CDR3 region reads CASSETGYGYTF.

Details on this clone: The CDR3 end is not reached by the read, which stops 3 residues before it; the germline J gene fills it in. This chain links TRBV7-9 with TRBJ2-2, with D maybe TRBD2 (5 bases). CDR3 length: 14 residues. Germline assignment: CDR1 SEHNR and CDR2 FQNEAQ (reference sequence). V was shortened by 4 bases and J by 5 bases, with 11 bases between the two germline ends. Partial CDR3 DNA: TGTGCCAGCAGCTCAGGCCCGGGGACCGGGGAG. Translated, it gives CASSSGPGTGE. From start to end, the CDR3 is CASSSGPGTGELFF. Filled out from reference TRBV7-9 and TRBJ2-2, the complete variable domain reads DTGVSQNPRHKITKRGQNVTFRCDPISEHNRLYWYRQTLGQGPEFLTYFQNEAQLEKSRLLSDRFSAERPKGSFSTLEIQRTEQGDSAMYLCASSSGPGTGELFFGEGSRLTVL.

About this clone itself: Read data end 3 residues before the CDR3 end; the end is taken from the germline J gene. The rearrangement joins TRBV5-1 to TRBJ1-3, with TRBD1 identical over 10 bases. Germline-derived CDR1 and CDR2 are SGHRS and YFSETQ. V was pared by 1 base and J by 3 bases, with 4 bases of the junction left unmatched. CDR3 size: 16 residues. The part of the CDR3 DNA that was read is TGCGCCAGCAGCTTGCTCGGGACAGGGGATGGAAACACC. Translating it yields CASSLLGTGDGNT. The complete CDR3 sequence is CASSLLGTGDGNTIYF.

On this clone: The sequence runs out 3 residues before the end of the CDR3; the remainder is reconstructed from the germline J gene. V usage is TRBV19 and J usage is TRBJ1-5, with D possibly being TRBD1 (5 bases). Germline V gene sequence: CDR1 LNHDA, CDR2 SQIVND (reference sequence). CDR3 length: 15 amino acids. Trimming stripped 4 bases from V and 4 bases from J, with 14 bases between. The sequenced part of the CDR3 DNA is TGTGCCAGTAGTACTCGGGGGGGGTGGAATCAGCCC. Translated: CASSTRGGWNQP. The CDR3 as a whole reads CASSTRGGWNQPQHF. Filled out from reference TRBV19 and TRBJ1-5, the complete variable domain reads DGGITQSPKYLFRKEGQNVTLSCEQNLNHDAMYWYRQDPGQGLRLIYYSQIVNDFQKGDIAEGYSVSREKKESFPLTVTSAQKNPTAFYLCASSTRGGWNQPQHFGDGTRLSIL.

Comments on this clone: The sequenced fragment ends 3 residues before the CDR3 boundary, so the rest is inferred from the germline J gene. This rearrangement joins TRBV20-1 to TRBJ2-7; a possible D gene is TRBD2 (7 bases). The V end lost 5 bases, the J end lost 5 bases, and 19 bases lay between the germline ends. This CDR3 has 14 amino acids. Germline V gene lookup returns CDR1 DFQATT and CDR2 SNEGSKA (reference sequence). The DNA read from the CDR3 is TGCAGTGCTTTATTCTCTCGGGGGGCGGACGAG. It yields the protein CSALFSRGADE. The entire CDR3 sequence reads CSALFSRGADEQYF.

Concerning this clone: Read data end 3 residues before the CDR3 end; the end is taken from the germline J gene. J is TRBJ2-5 and V is TRBV6-4; 9 nucleotides line up with TRBD2. CDR1 and CDR2 from the germline V gene are MRHNA and SNTAGT. J was trimmed by 4 bases and V by 4 bases; bases with no gene match: 1. The CDR3 is 13 residues long. The CDR3 loop is CASSVLAGETQYF. The sequenced CDR3 bases are TGTGCCAGCAGTGTACTAGCGGGAGAGACC.

With regard to this clone: The read finishes 3 residues shy of the CDR3 end, and the germline J gene is used to complete it. The V gene is TRBV18, the J gene TRBJ2-5; TRBD1 matches 10 bases. This CDR3 is 16 amino acids long. Germline CDR1 is KGHSH and CDR2 is LQKENI. With V trimmed by 3 bases and J by 7 bases, 11 bases remained unmatched. This CDR3 reads CASSPTGTGVLGTQYF. CDR3 bases read: TGTGCCAGCTCACCGACCGGGACAGGGGTTCTGGGGACC.

Comments on this clone: The observed sequence ends 3 residues before the CDR3 terminus, with the missing tail filled in from the germline J gene. This sequence joins TRBV7-6 and TRBJ1-6; possible D gene TRBD1, 6 bases. Germline CDR1 is SGHVS and CDR2 is FNYEAQ. This CDR3 spans 15 amino acids. The V end lost 5 bases, the J end lost 7 bases, and 15 bases lay between the germline ends. The CDR3 sequence is CASSLTGHSNSPLHF. CDR3 bases read: TGTGCCAGCAGCCTAACGGGACACTCGAATTCACCC. The whole variable domain, filled in from reference TRBV7-6 and TRBJ1-6, reads GAGVSQSPRYKVTKRGQDVALRCDPISGHVSLYWYRQALGQGPEFLTYFNYEAQQDKSGLPNDRFSAERPEGSISTLTIQRTEQRDSAMYRCASSLTGHSNSPLHFGNGTRLTVT.

Judged by frequency, this clone is medium-sized. Coverage ceases 3 residues before the CDR3 finishes, and the germline J gene fills in the end. The chain is built from TRBV30 and TRBJ2-1; 11 bases are shared with TRBD2. CDR1 is GTSNPN, CDR2 SVGIG, per germline (reference sequence). The CDR3 is made up of 14 amino acids. The J segment lost 2 bases and the V segment lost 5 bases, leaving 2 bases of the junction unmatched. Incomplete CDR3 DNA: TGTGCCTGGTCGACTAGCGGGGCCTACAATGAG. Encoded protein: CAWSTSGAYNE. The full-length CDR3 reads as CAWSTSGAYNEQFF.

This clone ranks as medium-sized (0.01 to 0.1%) in terms of frequency. Read data end 3 residues before the CDR3 end; the end is taken from the germline J gene. V gene TRBV5-1 combines with J gene TRBJ1-1; D ambiguous. Trimming stripped 0 bases from V and 4 bases from J, with 7 bases between. Per the germline V gene, CDR1 is SGHRS and CDR2 is YFSETQ. CDR3 size: 13 residues. The sequenced CDR3 bases are TGCGCCAGCAGCTTGGAAATAGCCACTGAA. Its protein product is CASSLEIATE. In full, the CDR3 is CASSLEIATEAFF.

Regarding this clone: Coverage ceases 3 residues before the CDR3 finishes, and the germline J gene fills in the end. The chain links TRBV7-6 to TRBJ2-7, with 8 positions matching TRBD1. CDR3 length equals 15 residues. The germline V gene has CDR1 SGHVS and CDR2 FNYEAQ. Trimming cost V 4 bases and J 3 bases; bases outside gene matches: 8. The sequenced CDR3 bases are TGTGCCAGCAGCTCGGGACAGGCGGGCGACTACGAG. This translates into CASSSGQAGDYE. The whole CDR3 reads CASSSGQAGDYEQYF.

As regards this clone: The CDR3 end lies 3 residues beyond the end of the read and is filled in from the germline J gene. The rearrangement uses TRBV5-1 and TRBJ1-2, with D possibly TRBD1 on 5 matching bases. Looked up from germline, CDR1 is SGHRS and CDR2 is YFSETQ. The CDR3 is 14 residues long. With 1 base removed from V and 3 bases from J, the gap between germline ends came to 10 bases. CDR3 sequence reads: CASSLSGGDYGYTF. Partial CDR3 DNA: TGCGCCAGCAGCTTGTCCGGGGGGGACTATGGC.

Judged by frequency, this clone is medium-sized (0.01 to 0.1%). CDR3 sequence: CASSLVSGRDEQYF. The CDR3 bases that were read are TGCGCCAGCAGCTTGGTTAGCGGGAGGGACGAG. The chain recombines TRBV5-1 with TRBJ2-7; 11 bases fit TRBD2. The read comes to an end 3 residues before the CDR3 does, leaving the germline J gene to fill in the end. The CDR3 length is 14 residues. Trimming took 0 bases from V and 5 from J; bases not matched to a gene: 1. Germline CDR1 SGHRS, CDR2 YFSETQ.

Measured by frequency, this clone is medium-sized. The read stops 3 residues short of the end of the CDR3; the missing end is completed from the germline J gene. This chain joins TRBV20-1 and TRBJ1-1; D might be TRBD1 (6 bases). V was clipped by 4 bases and J by 3 bases, with 12 bases between them. CDR3 length: 13 amino acids. CDR1 is DFQATT and CDR2 is SNEGSKA in the germline V gene (reference sequence). CDR3 in amino acids: CSANGQSHTEAFF. The sequenced part of the CDR3 DNA is TGCAGTGCTAACGGACAGTCCCACACTGAA.